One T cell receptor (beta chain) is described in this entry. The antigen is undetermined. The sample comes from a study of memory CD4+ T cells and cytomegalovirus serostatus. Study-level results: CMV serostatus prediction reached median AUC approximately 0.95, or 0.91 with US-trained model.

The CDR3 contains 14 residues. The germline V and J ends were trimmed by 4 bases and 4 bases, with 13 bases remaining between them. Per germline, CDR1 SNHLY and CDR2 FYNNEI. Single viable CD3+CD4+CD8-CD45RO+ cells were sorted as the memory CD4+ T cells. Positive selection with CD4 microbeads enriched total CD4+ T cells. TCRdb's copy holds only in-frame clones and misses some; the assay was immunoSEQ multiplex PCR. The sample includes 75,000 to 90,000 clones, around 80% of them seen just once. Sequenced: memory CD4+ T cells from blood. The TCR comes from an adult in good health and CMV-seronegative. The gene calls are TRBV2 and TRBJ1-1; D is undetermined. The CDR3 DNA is TGTGCCAGCAGTGTAGGAGGTCGTATCACTGAAGCTTTCTTT. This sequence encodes CASSVGGRITEAFF.